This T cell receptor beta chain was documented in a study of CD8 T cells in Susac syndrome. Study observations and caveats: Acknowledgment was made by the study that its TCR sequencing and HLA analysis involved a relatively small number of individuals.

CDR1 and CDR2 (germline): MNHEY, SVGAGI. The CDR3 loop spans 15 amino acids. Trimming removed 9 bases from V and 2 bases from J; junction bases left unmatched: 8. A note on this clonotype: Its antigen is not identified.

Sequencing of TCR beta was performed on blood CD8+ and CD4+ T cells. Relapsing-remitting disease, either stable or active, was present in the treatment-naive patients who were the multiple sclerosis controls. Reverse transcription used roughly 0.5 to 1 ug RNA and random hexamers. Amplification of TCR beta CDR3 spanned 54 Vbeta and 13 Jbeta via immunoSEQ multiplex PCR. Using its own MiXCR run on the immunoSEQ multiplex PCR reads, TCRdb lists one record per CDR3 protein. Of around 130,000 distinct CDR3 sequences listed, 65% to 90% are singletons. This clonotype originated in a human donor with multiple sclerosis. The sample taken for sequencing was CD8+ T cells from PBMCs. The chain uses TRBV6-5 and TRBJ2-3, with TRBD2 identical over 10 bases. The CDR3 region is CASSVGTSVTDTQYF. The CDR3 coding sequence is TGTGCCAGTTCTGTAGGGACTAGCGTCACAGATACGCAGTATTTT.